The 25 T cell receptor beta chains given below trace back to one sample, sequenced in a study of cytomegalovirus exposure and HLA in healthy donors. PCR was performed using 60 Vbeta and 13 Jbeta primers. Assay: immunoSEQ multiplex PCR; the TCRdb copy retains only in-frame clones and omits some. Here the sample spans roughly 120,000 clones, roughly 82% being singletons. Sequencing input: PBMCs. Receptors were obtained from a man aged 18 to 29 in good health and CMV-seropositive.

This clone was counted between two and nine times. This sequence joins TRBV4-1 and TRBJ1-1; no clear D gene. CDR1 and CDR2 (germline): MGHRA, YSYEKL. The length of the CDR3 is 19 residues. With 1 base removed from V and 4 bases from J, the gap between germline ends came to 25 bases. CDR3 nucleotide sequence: TGCGCCAGCAGCCAAGGATTATTTTCTAAGGACTCCGAGCCCACTGAAGCTTTCTTT. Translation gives CASSQGLFSKDSEPTEAFF.

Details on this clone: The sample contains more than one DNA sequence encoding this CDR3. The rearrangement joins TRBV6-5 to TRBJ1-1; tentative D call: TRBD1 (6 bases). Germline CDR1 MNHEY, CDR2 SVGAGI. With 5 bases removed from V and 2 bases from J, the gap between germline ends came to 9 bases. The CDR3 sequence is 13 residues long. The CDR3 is CASSPTGNTEAFF. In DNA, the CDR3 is TGTGCCAGCAGTCCGACAGGCAACACTGAAGCTTTCTTT.

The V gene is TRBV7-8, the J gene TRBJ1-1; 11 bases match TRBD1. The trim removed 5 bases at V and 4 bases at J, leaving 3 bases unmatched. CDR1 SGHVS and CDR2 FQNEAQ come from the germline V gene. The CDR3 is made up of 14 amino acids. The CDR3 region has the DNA TGTGCCAGCAGCCGGACAGGGGGCCTCACTGAAGCTTTCTTT. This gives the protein CASSRTGGLTEAFF.

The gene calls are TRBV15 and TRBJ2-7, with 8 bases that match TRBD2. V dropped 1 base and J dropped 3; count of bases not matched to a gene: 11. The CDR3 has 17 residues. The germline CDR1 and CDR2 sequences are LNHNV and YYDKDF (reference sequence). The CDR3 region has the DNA TGTGCCACCAGCAGAGGCTCTAGCGGGCTAGCGCGCTACGAGCAGTACTTC. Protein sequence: CATSRGSSGLARYEQYF.

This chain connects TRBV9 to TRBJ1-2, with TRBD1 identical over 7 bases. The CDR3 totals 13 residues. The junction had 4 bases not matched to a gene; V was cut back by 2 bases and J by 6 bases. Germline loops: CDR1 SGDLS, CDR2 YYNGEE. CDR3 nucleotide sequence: TGTGCCAGCAGCGTTAGACAGGGCGATGGCTACACCTTC. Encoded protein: CASSVRQGDGYTF.

For the CDR3, the DNA is TGTGCCAGCAGTTCCGGACAGAGAGTCCCAGATACGCAGTATTTT. Translating it yields CASSSGQRVPDTQYF. The gene calls are TRBV6-6 and TRBJ2-3, with TRBD1 as a possible D gene (6 bases). CDR1 and CDR2 (germline): MNHNY, SVGAGI (reference sequence). The CDR3 extends over 15 amino acids. V was cut by 4 bases and J by 4 bases, with 15 bases left in between.

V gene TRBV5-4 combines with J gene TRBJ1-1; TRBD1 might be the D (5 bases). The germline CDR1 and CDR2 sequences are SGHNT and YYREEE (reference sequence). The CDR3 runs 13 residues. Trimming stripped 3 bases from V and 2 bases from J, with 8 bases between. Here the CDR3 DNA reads TGTGCCAGCAGCTCGGACACTAACACTGAAGCTTTCTTT. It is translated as CASSSDTNTEAFF.

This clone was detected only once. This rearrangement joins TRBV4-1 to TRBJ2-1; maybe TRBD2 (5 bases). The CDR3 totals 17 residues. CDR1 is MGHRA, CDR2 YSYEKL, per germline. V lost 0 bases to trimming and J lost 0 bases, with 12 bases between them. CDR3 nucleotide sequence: TGCGCCAGCAGCCAAGAAAATCGGAGGAGCTCCTACAATGAGCAGTTCTTC. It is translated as CASSQENRRSSYNEQFF.

The CDR3 is CASSQRGAKNIQYF. In DNA form, the CDR3 reads TGTGCCAGCAGCCAGAGAGGGGCCAAAAACATTCAGTACTTC. This chain connects TRBV7-9 to TRBJ2-4; D possibly corresponds to TRBD2 (5 bases). V shed 5 bases and J shed 1 base, with 9 bases lying between them. Germline V lookup: CDR1 SEHNR, CDR2 FQNEAQ (reference sequence). The CDR3 has 14 amino acids.

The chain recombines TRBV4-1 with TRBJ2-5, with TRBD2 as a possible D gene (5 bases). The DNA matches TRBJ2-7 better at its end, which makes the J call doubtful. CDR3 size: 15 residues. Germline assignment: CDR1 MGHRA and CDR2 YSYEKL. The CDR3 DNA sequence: TGCGCCAGCAGCCAAGTATCCAGCACGGGATACGAGCAGTACTTC. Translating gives CASSQVSSTGYEQYF.

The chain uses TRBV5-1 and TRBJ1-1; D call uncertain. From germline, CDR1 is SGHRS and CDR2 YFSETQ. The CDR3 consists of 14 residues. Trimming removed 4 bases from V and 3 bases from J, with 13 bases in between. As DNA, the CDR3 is TGCGCCAGCAGCCTTAACCTCGGTTACACTGAAGCTTTCTTT. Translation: CASSLNLGYTEAFF.

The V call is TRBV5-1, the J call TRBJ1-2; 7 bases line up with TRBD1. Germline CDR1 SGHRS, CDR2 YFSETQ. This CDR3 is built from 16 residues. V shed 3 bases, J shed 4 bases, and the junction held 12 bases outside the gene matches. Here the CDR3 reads CASSSNGDSWAYGYTF. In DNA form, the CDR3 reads TGCGCCAGCAGCTCCAACGGGGACAGTTGGGCCTATGGCTACACCTTC.

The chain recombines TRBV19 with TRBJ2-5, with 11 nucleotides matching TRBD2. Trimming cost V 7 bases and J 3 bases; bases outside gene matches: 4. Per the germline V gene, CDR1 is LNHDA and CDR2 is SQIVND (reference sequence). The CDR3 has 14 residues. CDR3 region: CASTLTSGEETQYF. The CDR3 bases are TGTGCCAGTACTCTGACTAGCGGGGAAGAGACCCAGTACTTC.

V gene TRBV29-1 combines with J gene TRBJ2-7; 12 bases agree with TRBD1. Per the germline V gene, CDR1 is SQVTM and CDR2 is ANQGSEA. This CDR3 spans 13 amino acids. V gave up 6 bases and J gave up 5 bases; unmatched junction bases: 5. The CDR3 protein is CSVPGTGGHEQYF. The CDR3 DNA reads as TGCAGCGTGCCCGGGACAGGGGGCCACGAGCAGTACTTC.

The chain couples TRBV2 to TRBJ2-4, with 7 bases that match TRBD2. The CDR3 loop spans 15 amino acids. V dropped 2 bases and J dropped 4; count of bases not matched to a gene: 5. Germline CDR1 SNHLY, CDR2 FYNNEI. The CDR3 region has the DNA TGTGCCAGCAGTGAAAGAACAGCGGGGAAAAACATTCAGTACTTC. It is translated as CASSERTAGKNIQYF.

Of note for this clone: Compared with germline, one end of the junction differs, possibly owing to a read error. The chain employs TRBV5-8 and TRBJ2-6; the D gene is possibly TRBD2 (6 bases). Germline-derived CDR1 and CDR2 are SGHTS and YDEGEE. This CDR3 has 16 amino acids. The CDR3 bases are TGTGCCAGCAGCTCCGGGGAGGTTTCTGGGGCCAACGGCCTGACTTTC. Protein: CASSSGEVSGANGLTF.

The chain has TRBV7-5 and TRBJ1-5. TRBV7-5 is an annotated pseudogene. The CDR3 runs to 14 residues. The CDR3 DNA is TGTGCCAGAAGCTTGAGGGATGGCAATCAGCCCCAGCATTTT. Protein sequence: CARSLRDGNQPQHF.

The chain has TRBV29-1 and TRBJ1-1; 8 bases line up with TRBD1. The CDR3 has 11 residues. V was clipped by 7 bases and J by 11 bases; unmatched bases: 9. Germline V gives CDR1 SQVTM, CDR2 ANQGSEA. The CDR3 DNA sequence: TGCAGCGATATAATAGGGACAGGTGCTTTCTTT. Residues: CSDIIGTGAFF. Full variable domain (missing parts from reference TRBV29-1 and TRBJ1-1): SAVISQKPSRDICQRGTSLTIQCQVDSQVTMMFWYRQQPGQSLTLIATANQGSEATYESGFVIDKFPISRPNLTFSTLTVSNMSPEDSSIYLCSDIIGTGAFFGQGTRLTVV.

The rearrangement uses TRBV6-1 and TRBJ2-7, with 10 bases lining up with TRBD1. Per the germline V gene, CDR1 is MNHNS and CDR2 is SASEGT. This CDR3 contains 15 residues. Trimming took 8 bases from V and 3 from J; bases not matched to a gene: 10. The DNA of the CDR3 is TGTGCCAGCCCCCGCCTCGGGACAGGGGTCTACGAGCAGTACTTC. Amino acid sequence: CASPRLGTGVYEQYF.

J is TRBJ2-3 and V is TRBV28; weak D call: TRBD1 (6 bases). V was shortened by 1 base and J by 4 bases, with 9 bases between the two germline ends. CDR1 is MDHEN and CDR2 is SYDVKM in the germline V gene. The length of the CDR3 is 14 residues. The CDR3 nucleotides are TGTGCCAGCAGTTTATCACAGGGATCAGATACGCAGTATTTT. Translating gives CASSLSQGSDTQYF.

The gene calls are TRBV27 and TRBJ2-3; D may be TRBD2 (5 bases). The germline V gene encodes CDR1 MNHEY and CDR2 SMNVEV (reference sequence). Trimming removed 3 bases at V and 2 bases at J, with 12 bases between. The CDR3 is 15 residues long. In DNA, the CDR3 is TGTGCCAGCAGTTTTTACTCCGGGGTCACAGATACGCAGTATTTT. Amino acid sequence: CASSFYSGVTDTQYF.

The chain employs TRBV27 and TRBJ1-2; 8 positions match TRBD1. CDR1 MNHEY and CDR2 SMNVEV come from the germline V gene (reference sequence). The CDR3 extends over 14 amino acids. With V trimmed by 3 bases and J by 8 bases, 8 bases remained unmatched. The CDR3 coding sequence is TGTGCCAGCAGTTTCCGAGAGGGGACAGGCGGCTACACCTTC. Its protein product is CASSFREGTGGYTF.

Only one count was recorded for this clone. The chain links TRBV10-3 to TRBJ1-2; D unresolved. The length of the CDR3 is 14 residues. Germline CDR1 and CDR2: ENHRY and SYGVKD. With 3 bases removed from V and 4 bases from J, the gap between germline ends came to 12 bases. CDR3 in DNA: TGTGCCATCAGTGAAGGGCTGGGAGGCTATGGCTACACCTTC. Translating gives CAISEGLGGYGYTF.

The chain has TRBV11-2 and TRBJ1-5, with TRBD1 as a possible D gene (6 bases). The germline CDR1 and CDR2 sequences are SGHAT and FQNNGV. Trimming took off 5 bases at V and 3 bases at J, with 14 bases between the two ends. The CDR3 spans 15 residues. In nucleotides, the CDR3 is TGTGCCAGCAGCAAGACACAGGGAAACAATCAGCCCCAGCATTTT. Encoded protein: CASSKTQGNNQPQHF.

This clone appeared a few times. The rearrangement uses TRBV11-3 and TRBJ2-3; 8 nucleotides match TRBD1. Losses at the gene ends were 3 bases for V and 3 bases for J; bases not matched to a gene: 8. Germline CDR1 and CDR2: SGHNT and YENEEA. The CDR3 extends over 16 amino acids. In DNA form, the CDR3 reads TGTGCCAGCAGCTTGAGGGCAGGGGGCTTAACAGATACGCAGTATTTT. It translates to CASSLRAGGLTDTQYF.